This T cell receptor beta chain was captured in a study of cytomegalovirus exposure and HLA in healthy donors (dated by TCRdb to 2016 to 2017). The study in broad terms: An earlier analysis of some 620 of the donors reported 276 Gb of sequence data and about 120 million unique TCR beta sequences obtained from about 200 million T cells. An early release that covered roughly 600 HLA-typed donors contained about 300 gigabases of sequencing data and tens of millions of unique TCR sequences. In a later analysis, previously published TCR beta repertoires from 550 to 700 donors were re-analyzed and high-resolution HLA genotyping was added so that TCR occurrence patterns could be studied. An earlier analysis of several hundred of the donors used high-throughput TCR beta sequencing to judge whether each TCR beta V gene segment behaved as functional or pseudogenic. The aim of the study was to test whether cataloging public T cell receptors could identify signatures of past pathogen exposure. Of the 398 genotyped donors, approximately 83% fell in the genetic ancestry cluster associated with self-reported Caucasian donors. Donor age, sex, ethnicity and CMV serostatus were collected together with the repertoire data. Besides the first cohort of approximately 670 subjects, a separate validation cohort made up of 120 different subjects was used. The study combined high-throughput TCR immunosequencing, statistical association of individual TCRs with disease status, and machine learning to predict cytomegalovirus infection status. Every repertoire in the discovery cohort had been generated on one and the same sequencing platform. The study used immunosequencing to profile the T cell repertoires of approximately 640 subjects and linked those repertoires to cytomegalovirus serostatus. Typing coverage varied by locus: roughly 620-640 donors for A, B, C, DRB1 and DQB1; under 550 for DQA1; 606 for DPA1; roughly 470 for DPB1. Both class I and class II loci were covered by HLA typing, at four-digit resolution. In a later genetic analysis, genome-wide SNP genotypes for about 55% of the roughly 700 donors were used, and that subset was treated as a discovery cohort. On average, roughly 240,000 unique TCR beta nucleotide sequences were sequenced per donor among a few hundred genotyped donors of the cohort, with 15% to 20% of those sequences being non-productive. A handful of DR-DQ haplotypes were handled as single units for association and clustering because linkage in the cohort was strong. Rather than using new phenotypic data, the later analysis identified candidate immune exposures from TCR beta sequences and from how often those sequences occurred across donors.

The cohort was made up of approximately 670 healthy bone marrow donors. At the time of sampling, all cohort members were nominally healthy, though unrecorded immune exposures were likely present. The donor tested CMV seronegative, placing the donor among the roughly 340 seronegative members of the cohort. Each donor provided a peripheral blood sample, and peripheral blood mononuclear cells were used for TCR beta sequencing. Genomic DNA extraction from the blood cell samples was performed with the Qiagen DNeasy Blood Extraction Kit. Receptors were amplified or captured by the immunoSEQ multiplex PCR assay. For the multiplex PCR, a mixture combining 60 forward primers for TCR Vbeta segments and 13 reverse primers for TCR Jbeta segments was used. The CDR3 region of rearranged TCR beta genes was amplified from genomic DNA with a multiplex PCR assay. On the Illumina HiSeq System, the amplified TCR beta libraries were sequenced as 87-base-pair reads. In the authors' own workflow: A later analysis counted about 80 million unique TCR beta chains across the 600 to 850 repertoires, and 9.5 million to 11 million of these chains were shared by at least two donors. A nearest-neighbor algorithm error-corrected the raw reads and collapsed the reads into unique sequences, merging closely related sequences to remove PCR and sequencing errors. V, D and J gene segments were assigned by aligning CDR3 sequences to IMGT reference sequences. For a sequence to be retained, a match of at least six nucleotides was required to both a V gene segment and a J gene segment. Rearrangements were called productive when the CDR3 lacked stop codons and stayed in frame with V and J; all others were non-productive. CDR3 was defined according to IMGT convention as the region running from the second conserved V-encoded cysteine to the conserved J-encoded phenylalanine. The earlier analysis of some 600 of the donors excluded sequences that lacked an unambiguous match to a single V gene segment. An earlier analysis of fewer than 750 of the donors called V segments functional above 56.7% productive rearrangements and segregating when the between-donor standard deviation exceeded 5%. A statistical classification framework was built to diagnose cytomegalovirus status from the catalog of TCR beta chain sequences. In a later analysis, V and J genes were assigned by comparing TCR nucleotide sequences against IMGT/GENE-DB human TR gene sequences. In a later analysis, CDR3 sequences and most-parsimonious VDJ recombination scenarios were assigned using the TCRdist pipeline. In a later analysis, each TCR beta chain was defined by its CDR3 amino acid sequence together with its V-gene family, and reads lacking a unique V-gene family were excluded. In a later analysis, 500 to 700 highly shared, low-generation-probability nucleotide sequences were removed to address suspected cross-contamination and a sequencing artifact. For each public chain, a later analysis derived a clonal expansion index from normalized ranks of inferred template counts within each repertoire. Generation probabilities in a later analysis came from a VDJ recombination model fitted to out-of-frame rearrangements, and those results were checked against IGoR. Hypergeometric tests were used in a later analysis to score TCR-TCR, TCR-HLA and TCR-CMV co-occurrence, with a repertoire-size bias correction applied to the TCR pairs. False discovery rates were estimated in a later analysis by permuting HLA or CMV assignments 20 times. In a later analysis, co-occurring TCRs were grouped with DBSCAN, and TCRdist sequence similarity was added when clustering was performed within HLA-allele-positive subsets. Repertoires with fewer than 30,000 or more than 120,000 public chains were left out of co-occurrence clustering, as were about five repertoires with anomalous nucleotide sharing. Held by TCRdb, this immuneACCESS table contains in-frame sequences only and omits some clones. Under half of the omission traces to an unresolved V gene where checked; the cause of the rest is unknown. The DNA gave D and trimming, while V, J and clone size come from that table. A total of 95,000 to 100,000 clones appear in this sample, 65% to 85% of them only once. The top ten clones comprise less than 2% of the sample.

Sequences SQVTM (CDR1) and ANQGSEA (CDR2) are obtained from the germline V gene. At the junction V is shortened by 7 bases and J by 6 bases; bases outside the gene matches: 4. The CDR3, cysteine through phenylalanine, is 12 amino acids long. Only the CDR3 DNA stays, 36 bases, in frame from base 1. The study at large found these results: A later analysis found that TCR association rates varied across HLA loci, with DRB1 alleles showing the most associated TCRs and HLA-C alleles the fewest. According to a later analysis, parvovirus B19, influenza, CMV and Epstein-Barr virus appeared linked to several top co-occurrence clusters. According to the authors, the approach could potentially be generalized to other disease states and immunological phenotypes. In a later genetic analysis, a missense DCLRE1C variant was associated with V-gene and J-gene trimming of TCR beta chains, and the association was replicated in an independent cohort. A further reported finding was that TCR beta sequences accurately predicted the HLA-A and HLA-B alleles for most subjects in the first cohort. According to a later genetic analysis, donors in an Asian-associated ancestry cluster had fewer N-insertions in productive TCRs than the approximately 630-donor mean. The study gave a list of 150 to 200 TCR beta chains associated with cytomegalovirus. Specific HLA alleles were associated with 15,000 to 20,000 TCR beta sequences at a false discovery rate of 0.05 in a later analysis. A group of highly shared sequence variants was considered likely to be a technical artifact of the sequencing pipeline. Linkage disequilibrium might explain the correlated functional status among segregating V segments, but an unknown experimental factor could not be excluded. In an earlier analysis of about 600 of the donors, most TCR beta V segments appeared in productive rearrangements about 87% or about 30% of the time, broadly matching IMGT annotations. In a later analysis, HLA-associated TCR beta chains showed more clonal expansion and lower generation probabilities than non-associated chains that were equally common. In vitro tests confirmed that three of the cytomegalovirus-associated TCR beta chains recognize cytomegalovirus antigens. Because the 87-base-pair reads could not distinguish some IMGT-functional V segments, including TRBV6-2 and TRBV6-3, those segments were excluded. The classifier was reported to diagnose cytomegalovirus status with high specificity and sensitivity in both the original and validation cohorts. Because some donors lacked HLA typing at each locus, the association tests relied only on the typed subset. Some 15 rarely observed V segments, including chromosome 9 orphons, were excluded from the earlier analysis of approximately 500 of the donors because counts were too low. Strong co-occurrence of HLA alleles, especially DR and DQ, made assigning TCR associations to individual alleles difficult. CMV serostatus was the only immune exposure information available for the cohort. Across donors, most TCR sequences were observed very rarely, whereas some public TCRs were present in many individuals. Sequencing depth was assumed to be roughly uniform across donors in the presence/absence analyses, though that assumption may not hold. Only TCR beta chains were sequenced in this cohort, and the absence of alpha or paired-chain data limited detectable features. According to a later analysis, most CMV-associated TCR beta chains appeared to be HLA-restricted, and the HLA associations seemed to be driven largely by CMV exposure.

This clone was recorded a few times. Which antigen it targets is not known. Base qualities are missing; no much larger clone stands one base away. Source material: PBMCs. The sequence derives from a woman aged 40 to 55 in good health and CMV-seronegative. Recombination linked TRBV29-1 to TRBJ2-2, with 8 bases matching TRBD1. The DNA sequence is TGCAGCGCTAACAGGGGGGCCGGGGAGCTGTTTTTT. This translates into CSANRGAGELFF.